This T cell receptor (beta chain) comes out of a study of T cells after yellow fever vaccination. For TCR, cDNA came from 5'RACE template switching, which added a universal primer site and UMIs. TCRdb called the 5' RACE reads again in MiXCR, with one record for every CDR3 protein. The data contain 250,000 to 300,000 distinct CDR3 sequences, roughly 13% of them singletons. This clonotype was detected ten times or more. Its antigen remains unidentified. Whole-study results and caveats: CD4 and CD8 compartments shared a small share of clonotypes. Abundant clonotypes from the bulk population could contaminate FACS-sorted repertoires. The study re-detected most primary-vaccination clones after the booster (around 96% CD4, 80% to 90% CD8).

This clonotype originated in a man aged 25-45 years who received the YFV17D yellow fever vaccine. Sequences were derived from CD4+ T cells sorted from PBMCs, sampled 45 days after the yellow fever booster vaccination.

The DNA of the CDR3 is TGTGCCAGCAGCTTACTTCCGGGTTACAATGAGCAGTTCTTC. This sequence encodes CASSLLPGYNEQFF. This chain connects TRBV7-2 to TRBJ2-1, with no clear D. The V and J ends lost 2 bases and 4 bases respectively, with 9 bases between them. The CDR3 extends over 14 amino acids. Germline loops: CDR1 SGHTA, CDR2 FQGNSA.